This passage covers 26 T cell receptor beta chains from one sample sequenced in a study of glioma-infiltrating T cells after dendritic cell vaccination. The method was immunoSEQ multiplex PCR; TCRdb's version includes in-frame clones alone and lacks a portion of them. The sample carries tens of thousands of clones, more than 65% recorded once. The source was blood, collected before dendritic cell vaccination. The receptor source for this set is a human donor with glioblastoma.

J is TRBJ1-1 and V is TRBV6-1; 8 bases are a match to TRBD1. The CDR3 sequence is 13 residues long. CDR1 and CDR2 from the germline V gene are MNHNS and SASEGT. Trimming took 5 bases from V and 5 from J; bases not matched to a gene: 4. CDR3 region: CASSRTGQTEAFF. In nucleotides, the CDR3 is TGTGCCAGCAGTAGGACAGGGCAGACTGAAGCTTTCTTT.

V gene TRBV2 combines with J gene TRBJ1-5; D might be TRBD1 (6 bases). V lost 8 bases and J lost 3, with 14 bases in between. The CDR3 totals 14 residues. The germline gives CDR1 SNHLY, CDR2 FYNNEI. The CDR3 DNA reads as TGTGCCAGCTCGGCAGGGGACAACAATCAGCCCCAGCATTTT. Protein sequence: CASSAGDNNQPQHF.

This sequence joins TRBV15 and TRBJ1-1; the D is unclear. Germline V CDR1 and CDR2: LNHNV, YYDKDF (reference sequence). This CDR3 has 12 residues. V lost 4 bases to trimming and J lost 3 bases, with 6 bases between them. The CDR3 spells CATSKIYTEAFF. In DNA form, the CDR3 reads TGTGCCACCAGCAAAATATACACTGAAGCTTTCTTT.

The chain joins TRBV29-1 to TRBJ1-2; TRBD1 agrees at 9 bases. V gave up 4 bases and J gave up 13 bases; unmatched junction bases: 19. This CDR3 is built from 15 residues. Germline V CDR1 and CDR2: SQVTM, ANQGSEA. This CDR3 reads CSVGLTATSGQGITF. Here the CDR3 DNA reads TGCAGCGTTGGACTGACGGCGACATCGGGACAGGGTATCACCTTC.

The chain uses TRBV5-4 and TRBJ2-5, with 7 positions matching TRBD2. V gave up 5 bases and J gave up 5 bases; unmatched junction bases: 6. The CDR3 is made up of 13 amino acids. Germline V lookup: CDR1 SGHNT, CDR2 YYREEE (reference sequence). The DNA of the CDR3 is TGTGCCAGCAGGGGGCCCGGGAGGGAGACCCAGTACTTC. Protein: CASRGPGRETQYF.

This CDR3 reads CASRLKAQGRTDTQYF. CDR3 nucleotides: TGTGCAAGTCGCTTAAAGGCTCAGGGGCGGACAGATACGCAGTATTTT. J is TRBJ2-3 and V is TRBV12-2; no DNA check was done on the table's D call, TRBD1. TRBV12-2 is labeled a pseudogene. The CDR3 covers 16 residues.

The V gene is TRBV7-9, the J gene TRBJ1-3; D might be TRBD1 (5 bases). The CDR3 spans 14 residues. Trimming left V 4 bases short and J 3 bases short, with 10 bases between. CDR1 is SEHNR, CDR2 FQNEAQ, per germline (reference sequence). Here the CDR3 reads CASSSSGFGNTIYF. CDR3 sequence (DNA): TGTGCCAGCAGCTCTTCAGGGTTTGGAAACACCATATATTTT.

The chain has TRBV30 and TRBJ1-4, with D tentatively TRBD1 (5 bases). The germline gives CDR1 GTSNPN, CDR2 SVGIG (reference sequence). Trimming removed 8 bases at V and 4 bases at J, with 14 bases between. This CDR3 spans 13 amino acids. CDR3: CAGLLGDNEKLFF. The CDR3 DNA reads TGTGCCGGGTTGTTAGGGGATAATGAAAAACTGTTTTTT. Together with reference TRBV30 and TRBJ1-4, the CDR3 gives the full variable domain: SQTIHQWPATLVQPVGSPLSLECTVEGTSNPNLYWYRQAAGRGLQLLFYSVGIGQISSEVPQNLSASRPQDRQFILSSKKLLLSDSGFYLCAGLLGDNEKLFFGSGTQLSVL.

This chain uses TRBV13 with TRBJ2-3; 9 nucleotides match TRBD1. The CDR3 contains 15 residues. From germline, CDR1 is PRHDT and CDR2 FYEKMQ (reference sequence). V shed 5 bases, J shed 3 bases, and the junction held 6 bases outside the gene matches. The DNA for the CDR3 is TGTGCCAGCAGCCACGGACAGGGGCAGACAGATACGCAGTATTTT. Protein: CASSHGQGQTDTQYF.

The J gene is TRBJ2-1, the V gene TRBV30, with unresolved D. Germline V CDR1 and CDR2: GTSNPN, SVGIG (reference sequence). This CDR3 is 11 amino acids long. CDR3 in amino acids: CGGGSYNEQFF. CDR3 DNA sequence: TGTGGTGGCGGAAGCTACAATGAGCAGTTCTTC.

The chain recombines TRBV27 with TRBJ1-1, with a tentative D call TRBD1 (6 bases). V was shortened by 7 bases and J by 12 bases, with 21 bases between the two germline ends. CDR3 size: 13 residues. CDR1 is MNHEY, CDR2 SMNVEV, per germline (reference sequence). CDR3 in DNA: TGTGCCAGCACTCCTTCTCAGGGGCGCCTATCTTTCTTT. Translation gives CASTPSQGRLSFF.

The genes are TRBV11-2 and TRBJ2-7; tentatively, D is TRBD2 (6 bases). This CDR3 has 15 amino acids. CDR1 is SGHAT, CDR2 FQNNGV, per germline. The ends were cut back, 6 bases at V and 3 bases at J, with 18 bases in the middle. The CDR3 sequence is CASRVAREPGYEQYF. CDR3 DNA: TGTGCCAGCAGAGTGGCCCGGGAGCCGGGCTACGAGCAGTACTTC.

The chain has TRBV2 and TRBJ1-1, with D uncertain. Trimming took 5 bases from V and 8 from J, leaving 12 bases between them. This CDR3 contains 12 residues. Germline CDR1 and CDR2: SNHLY and FYNNEI. The DNA of the CDR3 is TGTGCCAGCAGTCAACAACATACCGAAGCTTTCTTT. Translating gives CASSQQHTEAFF.

J is TRBJ1-4 and V is TRBV30, with TRBD1 matching 7 bases. The CDR3 length is 14 residues. The V gene end was trimmed by 6 bases and the J gene end by 4 bases; junction bases not matched to a gene: 8. The germline V gene encodes CDR1 GTSNPN and CDR2 SVGIG (reference sequence). The CDR3 is CACSPGQINEKLFF. Written as DNA, the CDR3 is TGTGCCTGCTCCCCGGGACAGATTAATGAAAAACTGTTTTTT.

This chain joins TRBV5-1 and TRBJ2-1; TRBD2 agrees at 11 bases. The junction had 6 bases not matched to a gene; V was cut back by 4 bases and J by 6 bases. The CDR3 has 15 amino acids. Germline V lookup: CDR1 SGHRS, CDR2 YFSETQ. CDR3 DNA: TGCGCCAGCAGCAATACTAGCGGGAGTGTCAATGAGCAGTTCTTC. Its translation is CASSNTSGSVNEQFF.

This chain connects TRBV1 to TRBJ2-3; the table gives TRBD2 as D, unverified against the DNA. TRBV1 is described as a pseudogene. This CDR3 comprises 16 residues. The CDR3 nucleotides are TGCACCAGCAGCCAAGATCGGGTCGGAACCACAGATACGCAGTATTTT. Protein product: CTSSQDRVGTTDTQYF.

This chain's CDR3 is CASSESGGWQPQHF. The CDR3 bases are TGTGCCAGCAGTGAATCGGGGGGCTGGCAGCCCCAGCATTTT. The chain joins TRBV6-1 to TRBJ1-5; the D gene is possibly TRBD1 (6 bases). Germline V gene sequence: CDR1 MNHNS, CDR2 SASEGT. V lost 2 bases, J lost 7 bases, and 12 bases lay in between. CDR3 size: 14 residues.

This clone was detected a few times. The J gene is TRBJ2-2, the V gene TRBV5-4; 9 nucleotides align to TRBD1. The V and J ends lost 5 bases and 3 bases, in that order; junction bases with no gene match: 2. The CDR3 is 14 amino acids. CDR1 is SGHNT and CDR2 is YYREEE in the germline V gene (reference sequence). CDR3 sequence reads: CASSRTGDTGELFF. Here the CDR3 DNA reads TGTGCCAGCAGTAGGACAGGGGACACCGGGGAGCTGTTTTTT. The full variable domain, its missing parts supplied by reference TRBV5-4 and TRBJ2-2, is ETGVTQSPTHLIKTRGQQVTLRCSSQSGHNTVSWYQQALGQGPQFIFQYYREEENGRGNFPPRFSGLQFPNYSSELNVNALELDDSALYLCASSRTGDTGELFFGEGSRLTVL.

This clone was seen a few times. Germline is not matched at one junction end, which may reflect a read error. The chain links TRBV7-7 to TRBJ1-5; D remains ambiguous. CDR3 length equals 13 residues. CDR1 is SSHAT, CDR2 FNYEAQ, per germline (reference sequence). CDR3 in DNA: TGTGCTAGCACTCCCCTTGGCAATCAGCCCCAGCATTTT. This translates into CASTPLGNQPQHF.

V is TRBV18 and J is TRBJ2-5; 8 bases line up with TRBD1. CDR1 KGHSH and CDR2 LQKENI come from the germline V gene. V was pared by 4 bases and J by 5 bases, with 9 bases of the junction left unmatched. The CDR3 length is 15 residues. This CDR3 is CASSRPTGGGETQYF. The CDR3 coding sequence is TGTGCCAGCTCACGCCCCACAGGGGGTGGCGAGACCCAGTACTTC.

The chain couples TRBV5-1 to TRBJ2-5; 12 bases map to TRBD2. The J call may be faulty, since TRBJ2-7 better matches the DNA end. CDR1 and CDR2 (germline): SGHRS, YFSETQ. CDR3 length equals 17 residues. The CDR3 here is CASSKTSGGTRGYEQYF. The CDR3 nucleotides are TGCGCCAGCAGCAAGACTAGCGGGGGAACACGGGGATACGAGCAGTACTTC.

This chain connects TRBV6-5 to TRBJ2-7; 9 bases are shared with TRBD2. Germline V gives CDR1 MNHEY, CDR2 SVGAGI. The V and J ends lost 6 bases and 7 bases, in that order; junction bases with no gene match: 10. This CDR3 has 14 amino acids. The chain's CDR3 is CASRTGLATGEQYV. Written as DNA, the CDR3 is TGTGCCAGCAGAACCGGACTAGCGACGGGTGAGCAGTACGTC.

V is TRBV6-1 and J is TRBJ1-6; D might be TRBD1 (6 bases). The V gene's germline CDR1 is MNHNS and CDR2 SASEGT. The CDR3 extends over 13 amino acids. The germline V and J ends were trimmed by 9 bases and 5 bases, with 11 bases remaining between them. The CDR3, as DNA: TGTGCCAGTGGACAGAGCCATAATTCACCCCTCCACTTT. As protein: CASGQSHNSPLHF.

The V and J genes are TRBV5-8 and TRBJ2-3, with 15 bases that match TRBD2. V lost 0 bases to trimming and J lost 2 bases; unmatched junction nucleotides: 7. Germline V lookup: CDR1 SGHTS, CDR2 YDEGEE. The CDR3 runs to 19 residues. The CDR3 region is CASSLGPGTSGRFTDTQYF. CDR3 coding DNA: TGTGCCAGCAGCTTGGGCCCGGGGACTAGCGGGAGGTTCACAGATACGCAGTATTTT.

The chain is built from TRBV19 and TRBJ2-7, with D maybe TRBD1 (5 bases). V was cut by 4 bases and J by 2 bases, with 6 bases left in between. From germline, CDR1 is LNHDA and CDR2 SQIVND (reference sequence). The CDR3 runs to 12 residues. CDR3: CASSRGPYEQYF. The CDR3 region has the DNA TGTGCCAGTAGTAGGGGCCCCTACGAGCAGTACTTC.

The V call is TRBV5-6, the J call TRBJ1-2; a possible D gene is TRBD1 (5 bases). This CDR3 spans 14 amino acids. Germline V gives CDR1 SGHDT, CDR2 YYEEEE. The V end lost 1 base, the J end lost 8 bases, and 15 bases lay between the germline ends. The DNA for the CDR3 is TGTGCCAGCAGCTTGTATTCAGGGTTTAGAGGCTACACCTTC. Amino acids: CASSLYSGFRGYTF.